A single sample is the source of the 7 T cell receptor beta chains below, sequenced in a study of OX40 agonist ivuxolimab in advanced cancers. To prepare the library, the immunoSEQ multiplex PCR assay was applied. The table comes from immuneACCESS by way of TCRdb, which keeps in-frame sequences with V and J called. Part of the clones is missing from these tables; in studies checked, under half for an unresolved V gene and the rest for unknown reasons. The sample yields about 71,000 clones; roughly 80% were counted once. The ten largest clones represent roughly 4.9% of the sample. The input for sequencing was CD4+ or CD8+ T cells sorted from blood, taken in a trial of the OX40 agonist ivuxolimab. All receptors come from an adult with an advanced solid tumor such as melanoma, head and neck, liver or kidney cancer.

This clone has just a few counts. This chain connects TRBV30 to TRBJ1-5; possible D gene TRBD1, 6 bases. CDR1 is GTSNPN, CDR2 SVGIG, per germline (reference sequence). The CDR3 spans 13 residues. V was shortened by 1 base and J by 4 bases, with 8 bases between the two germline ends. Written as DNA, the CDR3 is TGTGCCTGGAGTGGAGGACAGAATCAGCCCCAGCATTTT. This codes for CAWSGGQNQPQHF.

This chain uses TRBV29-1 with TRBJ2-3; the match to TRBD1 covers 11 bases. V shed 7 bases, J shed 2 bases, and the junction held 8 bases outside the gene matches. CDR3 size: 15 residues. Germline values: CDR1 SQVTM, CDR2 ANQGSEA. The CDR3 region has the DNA TGCAGCGCTAAACCGGGACAGGGGGTCACAGATACGCAGTATTTT. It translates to CSAKPGQGVTDTQYF.

CDR3 coding DNA: TGTGCCAGTAGTACGCCTAGTTTTCGGCAGTTCTTC. Translation gives CASSTPSFRQFF. The chain joins TRBV19 to TRBJ2-1; D uncertain. The CDR3 has 12 amino acids. V was pared by 4 bases and J by 12 bases, with 13 bases between. Germline V gene data show CDR1 as LNHDA and CDR2 as SQIVND (reference sequence).

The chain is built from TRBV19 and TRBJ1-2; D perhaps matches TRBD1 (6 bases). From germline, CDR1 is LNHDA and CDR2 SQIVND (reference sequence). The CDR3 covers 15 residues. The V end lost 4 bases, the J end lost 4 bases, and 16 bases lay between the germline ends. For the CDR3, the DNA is TGTGCCAGTAGTACTCGGGGGGCCGGCGGCTATGGCTACACCTTC. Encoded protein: CASSTRGAGGYGYTF.

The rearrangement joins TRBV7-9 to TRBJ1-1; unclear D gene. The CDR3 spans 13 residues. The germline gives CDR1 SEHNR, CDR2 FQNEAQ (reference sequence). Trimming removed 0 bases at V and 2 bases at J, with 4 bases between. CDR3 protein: CASSLAHNTEAFF. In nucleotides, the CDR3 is TGTGCCAGCAGCTTAGCGCATAACACTGAAGCTTTCTTT.

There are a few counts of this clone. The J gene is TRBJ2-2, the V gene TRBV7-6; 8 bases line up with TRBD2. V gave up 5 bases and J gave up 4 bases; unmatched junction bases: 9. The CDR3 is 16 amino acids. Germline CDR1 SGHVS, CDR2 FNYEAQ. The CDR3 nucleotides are TGTGCCAGCAGCCCGACGGGGGGGGGCACCACCGGGGAGCTGTTTTTT. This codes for CASSPTGGGTTGELFF. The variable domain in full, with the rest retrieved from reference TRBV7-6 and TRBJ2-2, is GAGVSQSPRYKVTKRGQDVALRCDPISGHVSLYWYRQALGQGPEFLTYFNYEAQQDKSGLPNDRFSAERPEGSISTLTIQRTEQRDSAMYRCASSPTGGGTTGELFFGEGSRLTVL.

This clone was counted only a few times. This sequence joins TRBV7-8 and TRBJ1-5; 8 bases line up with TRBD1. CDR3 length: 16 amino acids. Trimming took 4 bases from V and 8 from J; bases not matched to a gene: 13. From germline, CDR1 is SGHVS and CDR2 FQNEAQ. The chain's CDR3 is CASSSPGQGKEEPQHF. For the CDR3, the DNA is TGTGCCAGCAGCTCCCCTGGACAGGGAAAGGAAGAGCCCCAGCATTTT.